One sample yielded the 23 T cell receptor beta chains listed below, sequenced in a study of response to subunit inactivated influenza vaccine (dated by TCRdb to 2016 to 2018). The label giving this sample's time point can be read as: 45 days after influenza vaccine administration. Libraries were constructed by RT-PCR. These reads were obtained on an Illumina HiSeq 2500. TCRdb passed the public sequencing reads through fastp at Q25 and MiXCR, retaining productive beta sequences. Each entry is one CDR3 protein sequence, shown with its most common DNA and genes. The sample table contains under 500,000 distinct CDR3 sequences; only one count was recorded for approximately 11% of them. Roughly 12% of the sample belongs to the ten largest clones. This specimen consisted of PBMCs from blood, obtained about 6 weeks after vaccination. The source of these receptors is a man aged 45-65 years who received an inactivated influenza vaccine. Donor details come from another sample of the same person, matched by shared clones.

The chain couples TRBV5-1 to TRBJ2-1; no clear D. The CDR3 is 14 amino acids. Per the germline V gene, CDR1 is SGHRS and CDR2 is YFSETQ. V lost 4 bases and J lost 5, with 13 bases in between. CDR3 bases: TGCGCCAGCAGCGCATTGGACCCAAACAATGAGCAGTTCTTC. Its translation is CASSALDPNNEQFF.

The chain joins TRBV28 to TRBJ2-4; D ambiguous. Germline V gives CDR1 MDHEN, CDR2 SYDVKM. The CDR3 contains 16 residues. The V end was cut by 4 bases, the J end by 0 bases, with 13 bases between. The CDR3 coding sequence is TGTGCCAGCAGTTCCGACCCCCGGCTAGCCAAAAACATTCAGTACTTC. The encoded protein is CASSSDPRLAKNIQYF.

This clonotype has a handful of counts. The chain couples TRBV4-2 to TRBJ2-1; TRBD2 is a possible D gene (6 bases). Germline V gene lookup returns CDR1 LGHNA and CDR2 YNFKEQ. Trimming removed 3 bases at V and 10 bases at J, with 13 bases between. This CDR3 is 13 amino acids long. In DNA, the CDR3 is TGTGCCAGCAGCCAGGGACTTGGGGGGGAGCAGTTCTTC. It translates to CASSQGLGGEQFF.

This clonotype showed up many times. The V and J genes are TRBV24-1 and TRBJ1-2; 10 nucleotides align to TRBD1. V dropped 0 bases and J dropped 6; count of bases not matched to a gene: 9. This CDR3 contains 17 residues. Germline CDR1 reads KGHDR; CDR2 reads SFDVKD. The CDR3 loop is CATSDLPRRTGGHGYTF. Here the CDR3 DNA reads TGTGCCACCAGTGATTTGCCCCGAAGGACAGGGGGGCATGGCTACACCTTC.

This clonotype was counted ten times or more. V and J are TRBV12-5 and TRBJ2-7; D is uncertain. This CDR3 has 14 residues. Germline assignment: CDR1 LGHNT and CDR2 FRNRAP. The germline V and J ends were trimmed by 7 bases and 0 bases, with 13 bases remaining between them. This chain's CDR3 is CASDQQRSSYEQYF. In DNA form, the CDR3 reads TGTGCTAGTGACCAACAGCGAAGCTCCTACGAGCAGTACTTC.

This clonotype has just a few counts. The rearrangement uses TRBV20-1 and TRBJ2-1; the D is unclear. CDR3 length: 16 amino acids. V lost 4 bases and J 0 bases, leaving 16 bases between the germline ends. Germline values: CDR1 DFQATT, CDR2 SNEGSKA (reference sequence). Written as DNA, the CDR3 is TGCAGTGCTAAGTCGATATCCGGTGTCTCCTACAATGAGCAGTTCTTC. Amino acids: CSAKSISGVSYNEQFF.

In this sample, this clonotype turned up a few times. V usage is TRBV20-1 and J usage is TRBJ2-3; D call uncertain. This CDR3 is 16 amino acids long. Between the trimmed V and J ends, which lost 0 bases and 5 bases, there was a span of 18 bases. Germline V lookup: CDR1 DFQATT, CDR2 SNEGSKA (reference sequence). Written as DNA, the CDR3 is TGCAGTGCTAGAGAGATTAGTGGTCCAGTGGGAGATACGCAGTATTTT. Amino acids: CSAREISGPVGDTQYF.

This clonotype was counted only a few times. V and J are TRBV6-1 and TRBJ2-7; 14 bases are a match to TRBD2. This CDR3 is 16 amino acids long. From germline, CDR1 is MNHNS and CDR2 SASEGT. The J segment lost 4 bases and the V segment lost 5 bases, leaving 7 bases of the junction unmatched. The CDR3 region is CASSTGTSGSLYEQYF. DNA of the CDR3: TGTGCCAGCAGTACAGGGACTAGCGGGAGTTTGTACGAGCAGTACTTC.

This clonotype was counted a few times. The chain combines TRBV24-1 with TRBJ2-3; 8 bases line up with TRBD2. The germline V gene encodes CDR1 KGHDR and CDR2 SFDVKD. V lost 3 bases, J lost 2 bases, and 3 bases stayed unmatched. This CDR3 is 15 amino acids long. For the CDR3, the DNA is TGTGCCACCAGTGATATAGCGGGGAACACAGATACGCAGTATTTT. It encodes CATSDIAGNTDTQYF.

Only one count was recorded for this clonotype. V and J are TRBV20-1 and TRBJ2-3, with D unresolved. CDR1 and CDR2 (germline): DFQATT, SNEGSKA (reference sequence). The CDR3 loop spans 18 amino acids. With 5 bases removed from V and 7 bases from J, the gap between germline ends came to 31 bases. The CDR3 here is CSAFIATTRQAFINTQYF. The CDR3 nucleotides read TGCAGTGCTTTTATCGCCACAACAAGGCAAGCATTTATCAATACGCAGTATTTT.

This chain uses TRBV7-2 with TRBJ2-5; 10 nucleotides align to TRBD2. This CDR3 region has 15 residues. Germline values: CDR1 SGHTA, CDR2 FQGNSA. Losses at the gene ends were 1 base for V and 4 bases for J; bases not matched to a gene: 3. CDR3 coding DNA: TGTGCCAGCAGCTTAGGGTCTAGCGGGGGAGAGACCCAGTACTTC. It is translated as CASSLGSSGGETQYF.

This clonotype showed up many times. The chain employs TRBV29-1 and TRBJ1-1, with D possibly matching TRBD1 (6 bases). Germline V gene data show CDR1 as SQVTM and CDR2 as ANQGSEA. V dropped 4 bases and J dropped 1 base, with 7 bases sitting between them. The CDR3 contains 12 residues. CDR3: CSVGRGNTEAFF. CDR3 coding DNA: TGCAGCGTTGGCAGGGGGAACACTGAAGCTTTCTTT.

This clonotype turned up a few times. The V call is TRBV7-2, the J call TRBJ2-5; no firm D call. Trimming shortened V by 0 bases and J by 0 bases, and 5 bases separated the two germline ends. Germline CDR1 SGHTA, CDR2 FQGNSA. CDR3 length equals 14 residues. This chain's CDR3 is CASSLAWYQETQYF. CDR3 sequence (DNA): TGTGCCAGCAGCTTAGCGTGGTACCAAGAGACCCAGTACTTC.

This clonotype was counted a few times. This chain joins TRBV7-6 and TRBJ2-2; the match to TRBD2 covers 8 bases. CDR1 is SGHVS, CDR2 FNYEAQ, per germline. The trim removed 2 bases at V and 4 bases at J, leaving 6 bases unmatched. The CDR3 has 16 residues. CDR3 nucleotides: TGTGCCAGCAGCTTAAGCGGGAGTCGGGGCACCGGGGAGCTGTTTTTT. Amino acids: CASSLSGSRGTGELFF. The whole variable domain, filled in from reference TRBV7-6 and TRBJ2-2, reads GAGVSQSPRYKVTKRGQDVALRCDPISGHVSLYWYRQALGQGPEFLTYFNYEAQQDKSGLPNDRFSAERPEGSISTLTIQRTEQRDSAMYRCASSLSGSRGTGELFFGEGSRLTVL.

This chain joins TRBV12-5 and TRBJ2-5; no firm D call. V gave up 2 bases and J gave up 5 bases, with 15 bases separating them. The germline V gene has CDR1 LGHNT and CDR2 FRNRAP. The CDR3 sequence is 15 residues long. CDR3 residues: CASGLISGGHETQYF. CDR3 nucleotide sequence: TGTGCTAGTGGTTTGATATCCGGTGGCCACGAGACCCAGTACTTC.

This clonotype has more than one count but fewer than ten. This chain uses TRBV2 with TRBJ2-2; possibly TRBD2 for D (6 bases). CDR3 length: 14 residues. CDR1 and CDR2 (germline): SNHLY, FYNNEI. V lost 7 bases and J 3 bases, leaving 12 bases between the germline ends. The CDR3 DNA sequence: TGTGCCAGCATGCGGGGCACGGACACCGGGGAGCTGTTTTTT. This gives the protein CASMRGTDTGELFF.

This clonotype was counted many times. CDR3 residues: CAGATGLNTEAFF. CDR3 coding DNA: TGTGCCGGAGCGACAGGGCTGAACACTGAAGCTTTCTTT. The chain combines TRBV12-3 or TRBV12-4 with TRBJ1-1; 7 bases map to TRBD1. The CDR3 covers 13 residues. The J segment lost 0 bases and the V segment lost 11 bases, leaving 6 bases of the junction unmatched.

This clonotype was recorded a few times. The rearrangement joins TRBV20-1 to TRBJ2-6; tentatively, D is TRBD2 (5 bases). V dropped 0 bases and J dropped 2 bases, with 8 bases sitting between them. The germline V gene has CDR1 DFQATT and CDR2 SNEGSKA (reference sequence). The CDR3 sequence is 15 residues long. CDR3 DNA sequence: TGCAGTGCTAGAGATCGAGGGACTGGGGCCAACGTCCTGACTTTC. Protein product: CSARDRGTGANVLTF.

The chain couples TRBV3-1 to TRBJ1-5; no reliable D call. The V end was cut by 4 bases, the J end by 1 base, with 8 bases between. The CDR3 consists of 14 residues. Germline CDR1 is LGHDT and CDR2 is YNNKEL (reference sequence). CDR3 bases: TGTGCCAGCAGCCTCACATACAGCAATCAGCCCCAGCATTTT. This codes for CASSLTYSNQPQHF.

The sample holds a few counts of this clonotype. This chain joins TRBV7-2 and TRBJ2-4; no clear D gene. Per germline, CDR1 SGHTA and CDR2 FQGNSA. V lost 2 bases and J lost 1, with 12 bases in between. The CDR3 runs to 16 residues. CDR3 in amino acids: CASSLKAPWAKNIQYF. As DNA, the CDR3 is TGTGCCAGCAGCTTAAAGGCGCCTTGGGCCAAAAACATTCAGTACTTC.

As concerns this clonotype: Being one base from a much bigger clone, this may be a read error. The rearrangement links TRBV7-2 to TRBJ2-1; the match to TRBD2 covers 10 bases. This CDR3 region has 16 residues. With 4 bases clipped from V and 5 bases from J, the junction kept 8 bases outside the gene matches. Germline CDR1 reads SGHTA; CDR2 reads FQGNSA. Here the CDR3 reads CASSSSASGGNNEQFF. The CDR3 coding sequence is TGTGCCAGCAGCTCAAGTGCTAGCGGGGGTAACAATGAGCAGTTCTTC.

V gene TRBV6-2 or TRBV6-3 combines with J gene TRBJ1-1, with D possibly being TRBD1 (5 bases). The CDR3 contains 19 residues. Trimming cost V 0 bases and J 2 bases, with 22 bases left between them. Germline V gives CDR1 MNHEY, CDR2 SVGEGT. The DNA of the CDR3 is TGTGCCAGCAGTTACTCGAAAGGGACTGACCTCGCAGCAAACACTGAAGCTTTCTTT. As protein: CASSYSKGTDLAANTEAFF.

The chain has TRBV4-2 and TRBJ2-3, with TRBD2 matching 7 bases. The CDR3 has 17 residues. Per the germline V gene, CDR1 is LGHNA and CDR2 is YNFKEQ. The V segment lost 3 bases and the J segment 0 bases; nucleotides outside the gene matches: 9. The CDR3 DNA is TGTGCCAGCAGCCAGGTTCTTTGGGGGGGGAGCACAGATACGCAGTATTTT. As protein: CASSQVLWGGSTDTQYF.